The rows below give T cell receptor beta chains drawn from one sample of a study of cytomegalovirus exposure and HLA in healthy donors. Generated by immunoSEQ multiplex PCR, the TCRdb table keeps only in-frame clones and is missing some. The sample carries about 130,000 clones, roughly 79% recorded once. The source material was PBMCs. The origin of the receptors is a man between 18 and 35 years old in good health and CMV-seronegative. CDR3s include the opening cysteine and the closing phenylalanine or tryptophan. Each record gives: clone size, D gene, J gene, V gene, CDR3 DNA, CDR3 protein. The D gene is left open where the match is weak. Not all rows give a size; the values are once, few, many and, for expanded clones, a class.

-	TRBD1	TRBJ2-1	TRBV7-6	TGTGCCAGCAGCGTACCCCGTGGGACAGACAATGAGCAGTTCTTC	CASSVPRGTDNEQFF
-	-	TRBJ2-7	TRBV20-1	TGCAGTGCCACCTGGCGGGCCGAGCAGTACTTC	CSATWRAEQYF
-	-	TRBJ2-7	TRBV28	TGTGCCAGCAGTTACGGGGGGCCGACCAACGAGCAGTACTTC	CASSYGGPTNEQYF
-	-	TRBJ2-3	TRBV7-2	TGTGCCAGCAGCTTAGTTCACGGAGATACACAGTATTTT	CASSLVHGDTQYF
-	TRBD1	TRBJ1-2	TRBV12-5	TGTGCTAGTGGCCAAGGGACAGGACTACCCTATGGCTACACCTTC	CASGQGTGLPYGYTF
once	TRBD2	TRBJ2-3	TRBV30	TGTGCCTGGGGGGGGACTAGCGGGGCCGGGGATACGCAGTATTTT	CAWGGTSGAGDTQYF
-	-	TRBJ1-1	TRBV6-5	TGTGCCAGCAGTGCGAAAGTGAACACTGAAGCTTTCTTT	CASSAKVNTEAFF
-	TRBD1	TRBJ2-7	TRBV4-3	TGCGCCAGCAGCCTCAAACACGGACAGGGACCCACCTACGAGCAGTACTTC	CASSLKHGQGPTYEQYF
-	TRBD1	TRBJ2-7	TRBV11-2	TGTGCCAGCAGCCCCCGCCGGGACAGGGGTCTCCACGAGCAGTACTTC	CASSPRRDRGLHEQYF
-	TRBD1	TRBJ1-1	TRBV7-8	TGTGCCAGCAGCGTATTGACAGGGTTTAGGTCTGGCACTGAAGCTTTCTTT	CASSVLTGFRSGTEAFF
-	TRBD1	TRBJ2-1	TRBV29-1	TGCAGCGTTGGACAGGGGAATTACAATGAGCAGTTCTTC	CSVGQGNYNEQFF
few	TRBD2	TRBJ2-2	TRBV9	TGTGCCAGCAGCGTGGGACTAGCGGTTAACACCGGGGAGCTGTTTTTT	CASSVGLAVNTGELFF
-	TRBD2	TRBJ2-1	TRBV25-1	TGTGCCAGCAGTGAAAGTGGACTAGCGGATCGGCAGTTCTTC	CASSESGLADRQFF
-	-	TRBJ1-4	TRBV27	TGTGCCAGCAGATTTTTAGGCGGGACCGGTAATGAAAAACTGTTTTTT	CASRFLGGTGNEKLFF
few	TRBD1	TRBJ1-1	TRBV27	TGTGCCAGCAGGAACTCCCCAGGGGGGACTGAAGCTTTCTTT	CASRNSPGGTEAFF
few	-	TRBJ1-4	TRBV7-2	TGTGCCAGCAGCTTAGTTGGGGCAGGGACAAATGAAAAACTGTTTTTT	CASSLVGAGTNEKLFF
few	-	TRBJ1-3	TRBV30	TGTGCCTCCGACATCGGCCCGTACACCATATATTTT	CASDIGPYTIYF
-	TRBD2	TRBJ2-4	TRBV4-2	TGTGCCAGCAGCCAAGATGGAGGACTAGCGAAGAACATTCAGTACTTC	CASSQDGGLAKNIQYF
-	-	TRBJ2-1	TRBV6-5	TGTGCCAGCAGTACCCGGGACTACAATGAGCAGTTCTTC	CASSTRDYNEQFF
-	TRBD2	TRBJ2-3	TRBV4-1	TGCGCCAGCAGCCAAGAGACTAGCTCGGGCACAGATACGCAGTATTTT	CASSQETSSGTDTQYF
few	-	TRBJ1-2	TRBV5-1	TGCGCCAGCAGCCGCCTCGACCAGGCAATGTCCTATGGCTACACCTTC	CASSRLDQAMSYGYTF
few	-	TRBJ2-1	TRBV6-4	TGTGCCAGCACCCTTACTCCGGGCAATGAGCAGTTCTTC	CASTLTPGNEQFF
-	TRBD1	TRBJ2-7	TRBV5-1	TGCGCCAGCAGCACCTACCCCTCCGGGACAGGGGACGAGCAGTACTTC	CASSTYPSGTGDEQYF
-	TRBD2	TRBJ2-2	TRBV30	TGTGCCTGCGGGGGGTCAACGAACACCGGGGAGCTGTTTTTT	CACGGSTNTGELFF
-	TRBD1	TRBJ1-1	TRBV9	TGTGCCAGCAGCGTGGGACAGGGCTACGGGATCACTGAAGCTTTCTTT	CASSVGQGYGITEAFF
-	-	TRBJ1-2	TRBV27	TGTGCCACCTCGGCGGGGGACGGCTACACCTTC	CATSAGDGYTF
few	TRBD2	TRBJ2-1	TRBV5-1	TGCGCCAGCAGACGCGAGCGGGGGGTTTACAATGAGCAGTTCTTC	CASRRERGVYNEQFF
-	-	TRBJ1-2	TRBV18	TGTGCCAGCTCACCACCAGGGGACTTCCCTCGCAAGGGTGGCTACACCTTC	CASSPPGDFPRKGGYTF
-	TRBD1	TRBJ2-3	TRBV5-4	TGTGCCAGCAGCTCACGGACAGGCGGCACAGATACGCAGTATTTT	CASSSRTGGTDTQYF
-	-	TRBJ2-7	TRBV6-6	TGTGCCAGCAGCCCGCCCCCTTCCTACGAGCAGTACTTC	CASSPPPSYEQYF
-	-	TRBJ2-1	TRBV4-3	TGCGCCAGCAGCCAAGAGGCCCTCCCTACGGCTGACTCTGAGCAGTTCTTC	CASSQEALPTADSEQFF
-	-	TRBJ1-2	TRBV19	TGTGCCAGTAGTACGAGACAGAATTCTAACTATGGCTACACCTTC	CASSTRQNSNYGYTF
-	-	TRBJ1-1	TRBV6-6	TGTGCCAGCAGTTATGGGACTTCCCCAACTGAAGCTTTCTTT	CASSYGTSPTEAFF
-	TRBD2	TRBJ2-3	TRBV9	TGTGCCAGCAGCGTAGCGGCTAGCGGGTACACAGATACGCAGTATTTT	CASSVAASGYTDTQYF
few	-	TRBJ2-7	TRBV6-1	TGTGCCAGCAGTGAAGCCTTAGACAGATACGAGCAGTACTTC	CASSEALDRYEQYF
-	TRBD2	TRBJ2-7	TRBV7-3	TGTGCCAGCAGCTTAGGAGGGAGGGACTACGAGCAGTACTTC	CASSLGGRDYEQYF
-	TRBD1	TRBJ1-1	TRBV5-4	TGTGCCAGCAGAGATTCGGGACAGAAGATTGAAGCTTTCTTT	CASRDSGQKIEAFF
-	TRBD1	TRBJ2-6	TRBV7-3	TGTGCCAGCAGCACGTTCCTTGGACAGGGAAGCCGCTCTGGGGCCAACGTCCTGACTTTC	CASSTFLGQGSRSGANVLTF
-	TRBD1	TRBJ1-2	TRBV15	TGTGCCACCAGCAGCCACAGGGGGGGGCGACAAAACTATGGCTACACCTTC	CATSSHRGGRQNYGYTF
-	-	TRBJ1-2	TRBV29-1	TGCAGCGTTGAAATTTCGTACAGGAAAACACATGGCTACACCTTC	CSVEISYRKTHGYTF
once	-	TRBJ1-2	TRBV30	TGTGCCTGGACAGGGCGTCACTATGGCTACACCTTC	CAWTGRHYGYTF
-	-	TRBJ1-6	TRBV2	TGTGCCAGCAGTGGACAGCTCAATTCACCCCTCCACTTT	CASSGQLNSPLHF
once	TRBD2	TRBJ2-2	TRBV5-1	TGCGCCAGCAGCTTGTCTCTAGCGGGGGGACTAAAACTGAACACCGGGGAGCTGTTTTTT	CASSLSLAGGLKLNTGELFF
-	TRBD1	TRBJ1-5	TRBV27	TGTGCCAGCAGTACCCTGACAGGGATCAATCAGCCCCAGCATTTT	CASSTLTGINQPQHF
few	-	TRBJ1-2	TRBV7-2	TGTGCCAGCAGCTTAGACAGGGTTAACTATGGCTACACCTTC	CASSLDRVNYGYTF
-	-	TRBJ1-2	TRBV7-2	TGTGCCAGCAGCTTTAATGGGGCACCGGACTATGGCTACACCTTC	CASSFNGAPDYGYTF
-	-	TRBJ1-2	TRBV9	TGTGCCAGCAGCGTAGCCCAGGAGGCGGTCTATGGCTACACCTTC	CASSVAQEAVYGYTF
few	-	TRBJ1-5	TRBV7-8	TGTGCCAGCAGCTTAGAAGCGAACAGGGCGGTAAACAATCAGCCCCAGCATTTT	CASSLEANRAVNNQPQHF
-	TRBD1	TRBJ1-1	TRBV7-2	TGTGCCAGCAGCTTAGACCCAGGGGGGAACACTGAAGCTTTCTTT	CASSLDPGGNTEAFF
-	-	TRBJ1-1	TRBV9	TGTGCCAGCAGCGTAGGAGGACACATGAACACTGAAGCTTTCTTT	CASSVGGHMNTEAFF
-	-	TRBJ2-7	TRBV9	TGTGCCAGCAGCCTCTCTCTCTCCTACGAGCAGTACTTC	CASSLSLSYEQYF
-	TRBD1	TRBJ1-1	TRBV14	TGTGCCAGCAGCCAGAGAGACAGGGGATCCACTGAAGCTTTCTTT	CASSQRDRGSTEAFF
-	-	TRBJ2-7	TRBV19	TGTGCCAGTAGTCCTTCAGGGACTTACGAGCAGTACTTC	CASSPSGTYEQYF
few	-	TRBJ2-7	TRBV13	TGTGCCAGCAGCACCCGACAGGTCCGAGACGAGCAGTACTTC	CASSTRQVRDEQYF
-	TRBD1	TRBJ1-4	TRBV9	TGTGCCAGCAGCTCGAGGACAGGGAAGAAGGGTGAAAAACTGTTTTTT	CASSSRTGKKGEKLFF